A selection of T cell receptor beta chains follows, all from one sample in a study of blood T cell repertoires in COVID-19. Clones were sequenced by immunoSEQ multiplex PCR, and TCRdb holds only the in-frame ones, with some missing. The sample consists of more than 13,000 clones, 90% of them appearing once. The sequencing input was peripheral blood. The receptors derive from a human donor in a cohort sampled during active COVID-19. CDR3s include the opening cysteine and the closing phenylalanine or tryptophan. The D gene is left open where the match is weak. The size entry is marked missing in some rows and otherwise reads once, few, many or a size class.

abundance,d_gene,v_gene,j_gene,CDR3nt,CDR3aa
NA,NA,TRBV5-6,TRBJ1-3,TGTGCCAGCAGCCTCGGGTCCTCTGGAAACACCATATATTTT,CASSLGSSGNTIYF
NA,NA,TRBV9,TRBJ2-3,TGTGCCAGCAGCGTAGAGGGACTTCTAGATACGCAGTATTTT,CASSVEGLLDTQYF
NA,TRBD1,TRBV12-5,TRBJ1-2,TGTGCTAGTGGTTTGACTCAGGGGGGACCCTATGGCTACACCTTC,CASGLTQGGPYGYTF
NA,NA,TRBV2,TRBJ1-2,TGTGCCAGCAGTGGACAGGCTGTCTATGGCTACACCTTC,CASSGQAVYGYTF
NA,NA,TRBV28,TRBJ1-4,TGTGCCAGCAGTTCCCGATGGAGGCGGGGAGGAAATGAAAAACTGTTTTTT,CASSSRWRRGGNEKLFF
NA,TRBD1,TRBV3-1/TRBV3-2,TRBJ1-4,TGTGCCAGCAGCCGTACACGGACAGGTAATGAAAAACTGTTTTTT,CASSRTRTGNEKLFF
NA,TRBD2,TRBV7-3,TRBJ2-1,TGTGCCAGCAGCTTTACCGGGACTAGCGGGGATAGCTCCTACAATGAGCAGTTCTTC,CASSFTGTSGDSSYNEQFF
NA,NA,TRBV28,TRBJ2-4,TGTGCCATCTATAGACAGCCCAAAGCCAAAAACATTCAGTACTTC,CAIYRQPKAKNIQYF
NA,TRBD2,TRBV28,TRBJ2-3,TGTGCCAGCAGGAATCCGGGACTAGAGACAGATACGCAGTATTTT,CASRNPGLETDTQYF
few,NA,TRBV5-1,TRBJ1-1,TGCGCCAGCAGCCCAAGAACAGGGCCGAACACTGAAGCTTTCTTT,CASSPRTGPNTEAFF
NA,TRBD2,TRBV7-2,TRBJ2-3,TGTGCCAGCAGCTTAGGGACTAGCGGGGGGGCCAACACAGATACGCAGTATTTT,CASSLGTSGGANTDTQYF
NA,TRBD2,TRBV6-5,TRBJ2-7,TGTGCCAGCAGGACTAGCGGGAGTAGGTACGAGCAGTACTTC,CASRTSGSRYEQYF
NA,NA,TRBV28,TRBJ2-5,TGTGCCAGCAGCTTCGGGGGGCCAGGGACCCAGTACTTC,CASSFGGPGTQYF
NA,NA,TRBV24-1,TRBJ2-1,TGTGCCACCAGTGATACCACCGGGACTGGAACCTACAATGAGCAGTTCTTC,CATSDTTGTGTYNEQFF
NA,NA,TRBV9,TRBJ1-5,TGTGCCAGCAGCGCTGGCACAGCTAGCAATCAGCCCCAGCATTTT,CASSAGTASNQPQHF
NA,TRBD2,TRBV27,TRBJ2-1,TGTGCCAGCAAGGCCGGGACTAGCCGAAACAATGAGCAGTTCTTC,CASKAGTSRNNEQFF
NA,NA,TRBV19,TRBJ1-4,TGTGCCAGCCAGATTGCGGCTACGGGTGAAAAACTGTTTTTT,CASQIAATGEKLFF
NA,TRBD1,TRBV14,TRBJ1-3,TGTGCCAACGGGACAGGCTGGGAAAGGACTGGAAACACCATATATTTT,CANGTGWERTGNTIYF
NA,NA,TRBV21-1,TRBJ1-4,TGTGCCAGCAGCAAAGGGCGGCGGATTAATGAAAAACTGTTTTTT,CASSKGRRINEKLFF
NA,NA,TRBV14,TRBJ1-6,TGTGCCAGCAGCCCCCTCGGGACATCCGCCTCACCCCTCCACTTT,CASSPLGTSASPLHF
NA,NA,TRBV30,TRBJ2-5,TGTGCCTGGAGTGTGGGGGCCGGGGGGCGGACAGAGACCCAGTACTTC,CAWSVGAGGRTETQYF
NA,TRBD1,TRBV13,TRBJ2-1,TGTGCCAGCAGCTACGACAGGGGGCCCTACAATGAGCAGTTCTTC,CASSYDRGPYNEQFF
NA,TRBD2,TRBV10-3,TRBJ2-7,TGTGCCATCAGCGGGACTAGCGGGAGTTCCTACGAGCAGTACTTC,CAISGTSGSSYEQYF
NA,NA,TRBV7-7,TRBJ2-5,TGTGCCAGCAGCTTAGGGCAGGGAGAGACCCAGTACTTC,CASSLGQGETQYF
NA,NA,TRBV27,TRBJ1-2,TGTGCCAGCCGAGGAGCAGGAGGTAACGGCTACACCTTC,CASRGAGGNGYTF
NA,NA,TRBV21-1,TRBJ2-6,TGTGCCAGCAGCAAGTGCAGGGCTTTCGGGCGCTCTGGGGCCAACGTCCTGACTTTC,CASSKCRAFGRSGANVLTF
NA,TRBD2,TRBV7-2,TRBJ2-2,TGTGCCAGCAGCTCTAAACCCCCTAGCGGGGGGACCGGGGAGCTGTTTTTT,CASSSKPPSGGTGELFF
NA,NA,TRBV23-1,TRBJ1-5,TGCGCCAGCAGTTCTGATCAGCCCCAGCATTTT,CASSSDQPQHF
NA,TRBD1,TRBV5-5,TRBJ1-2,TGTGCCAGCAGCTGGACAGGCGGGGGCTACACCTTC,CASSWTGGGYTF
NA,NA,TRBV7-2,TRBJ2-3,TGTGCCAGCAGCGGCTTTGCTAGCACAGATACGCAGTATTTT,CASSGFASTDTQYF
NA,NA,TRBV10-3,TRBJ1-5,TGTGCCATCAGTGAACAGGCTAGCAATCAGCCCCAGCATTTT,CAISEQASNQPQHF
NA,NA,TRBV6-5,TRBJ1-2,TGTGCCAGCAGTCGGACATGGACGGATCATGGCTACACCTTC,CASSRTWTDHGYTF
NA,TRBD1,TRBV5-4,TRBJ1-2,TGTGCCAGCAGCACGGACAGGCAGAGCTATGGCTACACCTTC,CASSTDRQSYGYTF
NA,TRBD1,TRBV5-1,TRBJ2-2,TGCGCCAGCAGGCCTACGACAGGGTACGCCGGGGAGCTGTTTTTT,CASRPTTGYAGELFF
NA,NA,TRBV15,TRBJ1-5,TGTGCCACCAGCAGAGATGGAGAGGTGGGTCAGCCCCAGCATTTT,CATSRDGEVGQPQHF
NA,NA,TRBV5-8,TRBJ2-2,TGTGCCAGCAGCTTGGAGCTACCCGGGGAGCTGTTTTTT,CASSLELPGELFF
NA,TRBD2,TRBV5-1,TRBJ2-5,TGCGCCAGCAGCATCGGACTAGCGGGTCTCTACTTC,CASSIGLAGLYF
NA,TRBD1,TRBV5-1,TRBJ2-5,TGCGCCAGCAGCTTCACAGGGGCGAGGGAGACCCAGTACTTC,CASSFTGARETQYF
NA,TRBD2,TRBV14,TRBJ2-2,TGTGCCAGCAGCTCCCTAGCGGGAGATCAGACCGGGGAGCTGTTTTTT,CASSSLAGDQTGELFF
NA,TRBD2,TRBV6-5,TRBJ2-3,TGTGCCAGCAGTTTAGCGGGGGGGAGGGATACGCAGTATTTT,CASSLAGGRDTQYF
NA,NA,TRBV7-2,TRBJ2-3,TGTGCCAGCAGCTCTCTGGCGGTCCGGGCAGATACGCAGTATTTT,CASSSLAVRADTQYF
NA,NA,TRBV7-3,TRBJ2-5,TGTGCCAGCAGCTCGGGAACGGGCGGGACCCAGTACTTC,CASSSGTGGTQYF
once,NA,TRBV28,TRBJ1-2,TGTGCCAGCACCCTCGGGGGGGCGTACTATGGCTACACCTTC,CASTLGGAYYGYTF
NA,TRBD2,TRBV14,TRBJ2-1,TGTGCCAGCAGCCAGGGACTAGCGGGTTCCTACAATGAGCAGTTCTTC,CASSQGLAGSYNEQFF
NA,NA,TRBV4-3,TRBJ1-2,TGCGCCAGCAGCCAAGACCCGTTGAGTGTACGGAACTATGGCTACACCTTC,CASSQDPLSVRNYGYTF
once,TRBD1,TRBV27,TRBJ2-7,TGTGCCAGCAGTCTTGGGACAGCCTCGGGGGAGCAGTACTTC,CASSLGTASGEQYF
NA,NA,TRBV7-9,TRBJ2-1,TGTGCCAGCAGCGTATCGCCAGGGTTTAGGTCCTACAATGAGCAGTTCTTC,CASSVSPGFRSYNEQFF
NA,TRBD2,TRBV10-3,TRBJ2-3,TGTGCCATCAGTAGACTAGCGGGGGCAAATACGCAGTATTTT,CAISRLAGANTQYF
once,TRBD2,TRBV11-3,TRBJ2-7,TGTGCCAGCAGCTTAGCTGCGGGAGAGGGGTACGAGCAGTACTTC,CASSLAAGEGYEQYF
NA,TRBD2,TRBV11-2,TRBJ2-3,TGTGCCAGCAGCTTGACTAGCGGGAGGGCAGATACGCAGTATTTT,CASSLTSGRADTQYF
NA,NA,TRBV7-9,TRBJ2-5,TGTGCCAGCAGCTTATCGGTGGAGACCCAGTACTTC,CASSLSVETQYF
NA,NA,TRBV4-3,TRBJ1-4,TGCGCCAGCAGCCAAGATCCGAGTGAGATAAATGAAAAACTGTTTTTT,CASSQDPSEINEKLFF